This T cell receptor beta chain was recorded in a study of shared clonotypes between healthy human individuals. Study overall: Per-donor plates numbered three CD4 naive, three CD4 memory, two CD8 naive and one CD8 memory. Study outcomes and limitations: Generally, naive subsets came out with larger estimated richness than memory subsets.

Germline V gives CDR1 LGHNA, CDR2 YSLEER. The CDR3 covers 16 residues. Trimming removed 0 bases at V and 5 bases at J, with 13 bases between. With respect to this clone: Its antigen is unidentified.

Under the authors' procedure: Without quality scores, immunoSEQ junctional reads could not be filtered like full-length reads. Libraries were prepared by immunoSEQ multiplex PCR; TCRdb keeps only in-frame clonotypes and omits some of them. The V and J calls and clone size were taken over from that table, and D and trimming were inferred from the DNA. The sample consists of 1,400,000 or so clones, 98% to 99% of them appearing once. The sequenced sample was naive CD4+ T cells sorted from blood. Described subset: CD45RA+ positively selected. The chain is built from TRBV4-3 and TRBJ2-2; D is possibly TRBD1 or TRBD2 (6 bases each). This receptor was taken from a young man in good health. For the CDR3, the DNA is TGCGCCAGCAGCCAAGATGGGGGGCCGGGGACCGGGGAGCTGTTTTTT. As protein: CASSQDGGPGTGELFF.